Listed below are T cell receptor beta chains from one sample, sequenced in a study of PD-L1 blockade in urothelial cancer. The table came from immunoSEQ multiplex PCR; TCRdb's copy has only in-frame clones and leaves some out. The repertoire holds around 100,000 clones, with around nine tenths as singletons. Sequenced here: PBMCs, sampled around atezolizumab (anti-PD-L1) treatment. All receptors come from a man aged 55-75 years with urothelial cancer. Both conserved end residues are part of each CDR3. Clone size appears in some rows only: once, few, many, or a class for an expanded clone.

clone_size,v_call,cdr3_aa
.,TRBV7-2,CASSLAGSTGSTDTQYF
.,TRBV19,CASRTELGNQPQHF
.,TRBV28,CASSLSGTGGYNEQFF
few,TRBV7-8,CASSLVESYEQYF
few,TRBV6-1,CASSPGQANYGYTF
.,TRBV29-1,CSVAKGTSGRSYNEQFF
many,TRBV10-3,CAITHTSGYEQYF
.,TRBV6-1,CASSEALRGDQPQHF
.,TRBV10-1,CASSESDGNRAYEQYF
.,TRBV27,CASSSSGANSYNEQFF
.,TRBV9,CASSVVGGGADTQYF
.,TRBV7-3,CASSLSGQGTHEQYF
.,TRBV5-1,CASSLVGDSEAFF
once,TRBV6-1,CASTGNTIYF
.,TRBV30,CAWSEDRGYEQYF
.,TRBV5-1,CASSGGWTGSGYTF
once,TRBV6-1,CASMGQETGNTIYF
.,TRBV7-2,CASSLSADDSPLHF
once,TRBV6-5,CASSLDLYGYTF
.,TRBV6-5,CASSYSRGAYEQYF
.,TRBV25-1,CASSDGGLAGGSGCPFF
.,TRBV18,CASSPEGPEGANVLTF
.,TRBV6-5,CASSLEDSSYEQYF
.,TRBV5-1,CASSSSLNTNEKLFF
.,TRBV4-1,CASSQGPAGGQGTQYF
.,TRBV6-6,CASSYQGAGNTGELFF
.,TRBV2,CASRFRTDNSPLHF
.,TRBV7-2,CASSLSSRSQETQYF
once,TRBV2,CASRGTDTYGYTF
.,TRBV14,CASSQSGSGNTIYF
medium-sized,TRBV27,CASRPTGGGGYTF
.,TRBV5-4,CASSLFLREQYF
.,TRBV4-2,CASSQSLTLYEQYF
medium-sized,TRBV2,CASTSETGNSPLHF
.,TRBV28,CASGGVSYNEQFF
.,TRBV6-5,CASSYSTGMETQYF
.,TRBV28,CASSPEGRRAKNIQYF
.,TRBV19,CASSIEAGGPTGELFF
.,TRBV28,CASAPSGEIYGYTF
few,TRBV15,CATSGNRLAGNEQYF